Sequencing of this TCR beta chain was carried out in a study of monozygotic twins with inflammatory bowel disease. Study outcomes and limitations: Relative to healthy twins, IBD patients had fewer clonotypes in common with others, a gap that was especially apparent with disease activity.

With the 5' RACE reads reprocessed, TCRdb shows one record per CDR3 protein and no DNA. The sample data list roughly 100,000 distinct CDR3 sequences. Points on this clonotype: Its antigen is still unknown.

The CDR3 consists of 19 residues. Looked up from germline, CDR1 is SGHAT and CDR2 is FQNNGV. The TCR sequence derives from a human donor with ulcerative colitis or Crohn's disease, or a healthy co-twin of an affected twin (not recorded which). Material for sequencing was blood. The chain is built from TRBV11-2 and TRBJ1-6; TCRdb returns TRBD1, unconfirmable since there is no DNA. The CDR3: CASSLDLDGIGVWHSPLHF. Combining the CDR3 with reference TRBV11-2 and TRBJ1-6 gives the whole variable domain EAGVAQSPRYKIIEKRQSVAFWCNPISGHATLYWYQQILGQGPKLLIQFQNNGVVDDSQLPKDRFSAERLKGVDSTLKIQPAKLEDSAVYLCASSLDLDGIGVWHSPLHFGNGTRLTVT.